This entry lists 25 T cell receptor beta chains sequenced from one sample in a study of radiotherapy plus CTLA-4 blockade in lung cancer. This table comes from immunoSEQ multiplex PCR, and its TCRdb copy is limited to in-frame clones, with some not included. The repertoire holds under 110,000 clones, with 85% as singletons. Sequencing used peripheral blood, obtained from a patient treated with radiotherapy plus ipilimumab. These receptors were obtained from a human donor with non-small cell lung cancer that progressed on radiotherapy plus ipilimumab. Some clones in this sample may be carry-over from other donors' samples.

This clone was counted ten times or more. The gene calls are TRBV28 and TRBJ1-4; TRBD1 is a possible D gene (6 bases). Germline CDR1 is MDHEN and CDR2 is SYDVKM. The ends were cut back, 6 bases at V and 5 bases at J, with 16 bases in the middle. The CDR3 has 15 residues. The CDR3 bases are TGTGCCAGCAGCCGCAGGGGCGCGGGGAATGAAAAACTGTTTTTT. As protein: CASSRRGAGNEKLFF.

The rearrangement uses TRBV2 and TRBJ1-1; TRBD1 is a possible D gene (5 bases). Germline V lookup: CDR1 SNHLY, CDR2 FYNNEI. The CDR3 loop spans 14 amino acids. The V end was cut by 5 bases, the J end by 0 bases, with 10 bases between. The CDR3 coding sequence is TGTGCCAGCAGTTTTACAGGATTGAACACTGAAGCTTTCTTT. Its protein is CASSFTGLNTEAFF.

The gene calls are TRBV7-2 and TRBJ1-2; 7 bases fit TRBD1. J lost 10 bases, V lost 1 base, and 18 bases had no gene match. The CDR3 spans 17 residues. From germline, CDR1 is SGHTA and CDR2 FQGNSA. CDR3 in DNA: TGTGCCAGCAGCTTAGAACAGGGGAGTTTCCTGGCAGTTTCCTACACCTTC. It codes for CASSLEQGSFLAVSYTF.

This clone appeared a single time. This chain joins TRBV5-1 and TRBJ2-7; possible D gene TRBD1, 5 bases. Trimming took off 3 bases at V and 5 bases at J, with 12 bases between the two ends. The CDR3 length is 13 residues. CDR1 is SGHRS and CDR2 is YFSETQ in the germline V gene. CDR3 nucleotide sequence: TGCGCCAGCAGCTCATCAGGGTCCCACGAGCAGTACTTC. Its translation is CASSSSGSHEQYF.

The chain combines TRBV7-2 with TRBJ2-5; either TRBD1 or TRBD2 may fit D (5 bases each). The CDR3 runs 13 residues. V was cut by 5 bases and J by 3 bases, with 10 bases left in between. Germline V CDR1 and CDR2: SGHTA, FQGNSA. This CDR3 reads CASSQRGEETQYF. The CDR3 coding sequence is TGTGCCAGCAGCCAAAGAGGGGAAGAGACCCAGTACTTC.

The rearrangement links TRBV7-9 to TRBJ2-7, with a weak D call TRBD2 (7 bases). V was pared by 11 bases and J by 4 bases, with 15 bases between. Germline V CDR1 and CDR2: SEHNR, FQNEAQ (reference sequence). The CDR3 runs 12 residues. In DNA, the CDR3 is TGTGCCTTGGAGGGAGGGGGATACGAGCAGTACTTC. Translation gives CALEGGGYEQYF.

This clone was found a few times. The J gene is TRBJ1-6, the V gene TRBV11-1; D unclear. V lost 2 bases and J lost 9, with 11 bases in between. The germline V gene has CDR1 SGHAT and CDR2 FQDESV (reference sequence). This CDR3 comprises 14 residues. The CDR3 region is CASSLTRVGSPLHF. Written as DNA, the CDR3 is TGTGCCAGCAGCTTAACGCGAGTCGGTTCACCCCTCCACTTT.

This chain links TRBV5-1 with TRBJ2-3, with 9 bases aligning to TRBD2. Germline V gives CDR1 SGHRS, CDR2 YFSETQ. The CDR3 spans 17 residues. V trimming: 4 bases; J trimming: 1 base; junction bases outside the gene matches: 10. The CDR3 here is CASSGKTSGGGTDTQYF. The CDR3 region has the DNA TGCGCCAGCAGCGGCAAGACTAGCGGAGGCGGCACAGATACGCAGTATTTT.

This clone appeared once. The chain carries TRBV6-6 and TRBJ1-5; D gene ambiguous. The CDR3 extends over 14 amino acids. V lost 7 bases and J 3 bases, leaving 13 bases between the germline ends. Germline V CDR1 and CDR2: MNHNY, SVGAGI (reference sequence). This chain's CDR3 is CASMGRAANQPQHF. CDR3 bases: TGTGCCAGCATGGGGAGGGCGGCCAATCAGCCCCAGCATTTT.

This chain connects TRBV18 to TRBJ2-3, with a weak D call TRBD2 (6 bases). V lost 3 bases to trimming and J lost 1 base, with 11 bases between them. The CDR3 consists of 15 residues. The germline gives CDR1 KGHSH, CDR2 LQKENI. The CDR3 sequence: CASSPVRGGTDTQYF. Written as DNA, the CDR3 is TGTGCCAGCTCACCTGTGCGGGGCGGCACAGATACGCAGTATTTT. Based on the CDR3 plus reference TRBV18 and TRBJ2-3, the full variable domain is NAGVMQNPRHLVRRRGQEARLRCSPMKGHSHVYWYRQLPEEGLKFMVYLQKENIIDESGMPKERFSAEFPKEGPSILRIQQVVRGDSAAYFCASSPVRGGTDTQYFGPGTRLTVL.

The CDR3 DNA reads as TGTGCCAGCAGTGACGGCGGGTATAGCGGGGCGGATACGCAGTATTTT. Translation gives CASSDGGYSGADTQYF. This sequence joins TRBV6-4 and TRBJ2-3; 8 nucleotides line up with TRBD2. There are 16 residues in the CDR3. CDR1 MRHNA and CDR2 SNTAGT come from the germline V gene. V shed 2 bases and J 6 bases; nucleotides not matched to a gene: 10.

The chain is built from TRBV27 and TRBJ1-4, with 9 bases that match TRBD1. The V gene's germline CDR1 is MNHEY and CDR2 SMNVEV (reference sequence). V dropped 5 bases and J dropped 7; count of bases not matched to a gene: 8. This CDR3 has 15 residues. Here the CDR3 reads CASSPTGGFGEKLFF. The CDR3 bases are TGTGCCAGCAGTCCTACAGGGGGCTTCGGTGAAAAACTGTTTTTT.

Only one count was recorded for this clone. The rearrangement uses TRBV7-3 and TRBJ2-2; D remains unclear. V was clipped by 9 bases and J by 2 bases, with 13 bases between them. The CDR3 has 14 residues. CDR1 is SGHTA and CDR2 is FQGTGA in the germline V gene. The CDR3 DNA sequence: TGTGCCAGGGGGAAGCTTTCTAACACCGGGGAGCTGTTTTTT. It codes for CARGKLSNTGELFF.

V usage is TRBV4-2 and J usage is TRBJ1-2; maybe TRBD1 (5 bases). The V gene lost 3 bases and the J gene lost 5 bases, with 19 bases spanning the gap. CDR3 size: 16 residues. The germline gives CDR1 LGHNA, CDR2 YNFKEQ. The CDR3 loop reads CASSQRGGPAGYGYTF. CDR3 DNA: TGTGCCAGCAGCCAGAGGGGTGGCCCCGCCGGGTATGGCTACACCTTC.

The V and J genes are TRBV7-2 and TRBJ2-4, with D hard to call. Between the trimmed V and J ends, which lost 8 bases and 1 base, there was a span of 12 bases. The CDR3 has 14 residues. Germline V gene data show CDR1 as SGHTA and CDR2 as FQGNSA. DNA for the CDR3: TGTGCCAGCTCGGAGAAGGCGGCCAAAAACATTCAGTACTTC. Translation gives CASSEKAAKNIQYF.

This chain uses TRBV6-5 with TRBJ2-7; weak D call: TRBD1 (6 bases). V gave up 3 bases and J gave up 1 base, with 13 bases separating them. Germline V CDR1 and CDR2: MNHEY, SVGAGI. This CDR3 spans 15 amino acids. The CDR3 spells CASSYTGTLSYEQYF. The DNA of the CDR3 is TGTGCCAGCAGTTATACCGGGACATTATCCTACGAGCAGTACTTC.

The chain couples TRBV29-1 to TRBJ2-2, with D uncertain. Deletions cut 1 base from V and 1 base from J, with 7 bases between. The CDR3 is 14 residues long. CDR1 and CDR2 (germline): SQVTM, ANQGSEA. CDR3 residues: CSVEGRMNTGELFF. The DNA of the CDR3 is TGCAGCGTTGAAGGTCGGATGAACACCGGGGAGCTGTTTTTT.

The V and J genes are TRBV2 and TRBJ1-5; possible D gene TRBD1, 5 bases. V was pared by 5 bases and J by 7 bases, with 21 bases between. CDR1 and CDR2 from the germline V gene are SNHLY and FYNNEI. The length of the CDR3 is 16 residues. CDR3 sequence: CASSKRDYEGKQPQHF. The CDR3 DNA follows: TGTGCCAGCAGTAAAAGGGACTACGAGGGGAAGCAGCCCCAGCATTTT.

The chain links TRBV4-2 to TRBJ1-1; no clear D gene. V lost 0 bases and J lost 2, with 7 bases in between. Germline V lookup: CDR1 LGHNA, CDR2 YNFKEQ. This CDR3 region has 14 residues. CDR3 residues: CASSQDPANTEAFF. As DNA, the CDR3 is TGTGCCAGCAGCCAAGATCCAGCCAACACTGAAGCTTTCTTT.

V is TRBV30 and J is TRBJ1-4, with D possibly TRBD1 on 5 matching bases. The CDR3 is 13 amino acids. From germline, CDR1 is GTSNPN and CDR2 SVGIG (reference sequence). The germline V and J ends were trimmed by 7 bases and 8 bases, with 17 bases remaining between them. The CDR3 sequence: CAFQGGGDEKLFF. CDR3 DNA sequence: TGTGCCTTTCAGGGTGGGGGTGACGAAAAACTGTTTTTT.

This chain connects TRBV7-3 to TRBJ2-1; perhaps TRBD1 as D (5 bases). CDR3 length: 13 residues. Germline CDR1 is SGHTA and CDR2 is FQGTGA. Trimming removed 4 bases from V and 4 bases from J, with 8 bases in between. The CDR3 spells CASSSPGYNEQFF. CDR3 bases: TGTGCCAGCAGCTCACCAGGGTACAATGAGCAGTTCTTC. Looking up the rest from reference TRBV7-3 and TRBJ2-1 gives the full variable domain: GAGVSQTPSNKVTEKGKYVELRCDPISGHTALYWYRQSLGQGPEFLIYFQGTGAADDSGLPNDRFFAVRPEGSVSTLKIQRTERGDSAVYLCASSSPGYNEQFFGPGTRLTVL.

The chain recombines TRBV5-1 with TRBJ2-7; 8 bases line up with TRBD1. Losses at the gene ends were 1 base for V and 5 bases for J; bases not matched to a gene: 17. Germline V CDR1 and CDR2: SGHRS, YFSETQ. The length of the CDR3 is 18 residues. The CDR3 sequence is CASSLSGQGARLRNEQYF. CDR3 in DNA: TGCGCCAGCAGCTTGAGTGGACAGGGCGCAAGGTTAAGAAACGAGCAGTACTTC.

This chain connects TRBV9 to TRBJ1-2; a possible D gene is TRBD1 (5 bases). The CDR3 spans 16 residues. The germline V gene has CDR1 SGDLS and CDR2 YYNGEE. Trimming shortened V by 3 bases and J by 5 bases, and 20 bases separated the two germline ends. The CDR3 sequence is CASSGWGGDRHYGYTF. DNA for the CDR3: TGTGCCAGCAGCGGGTGGGGAGGTGACAGACATTATGGCTACACCTTC. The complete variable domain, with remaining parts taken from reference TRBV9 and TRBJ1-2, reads DSGVTQTPKHLITATGQRVTLRCSPRSGDLSVYWYQQSLDQGLQFLIQYYNGEERAKGNILERFSAQQFPDLHSELNLSSLELGDSALYFCASSGWGGDRHYGYTFGSGTRLTVV.

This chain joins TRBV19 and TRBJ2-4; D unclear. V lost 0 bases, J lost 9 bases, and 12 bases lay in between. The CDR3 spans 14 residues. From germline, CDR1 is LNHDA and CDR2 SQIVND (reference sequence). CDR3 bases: TGTGCCAGTAGTATAGATTTTTCCAGGCCCATTCAGTACTTC. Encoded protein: CASSIDFSRPIQYF.

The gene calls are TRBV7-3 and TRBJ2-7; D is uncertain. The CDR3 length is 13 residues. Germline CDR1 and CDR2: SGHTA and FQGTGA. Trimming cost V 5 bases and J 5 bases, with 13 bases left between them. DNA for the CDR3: TGTGCCAGCAGCATATCGGCTAGGAACGAGCAGTACTTC. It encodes CASSISARNEQYF. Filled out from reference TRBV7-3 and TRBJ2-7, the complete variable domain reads GAGVSQTPSNKVTEKGKYVELRCDPISGHTALYWYRQSLGQGPEFLIYFQGTGAADDSGLPNDRFFAVRPEGSVSTLKIQRTERGDSAVYLCASSISARNEQYFGPGTRLTVT.